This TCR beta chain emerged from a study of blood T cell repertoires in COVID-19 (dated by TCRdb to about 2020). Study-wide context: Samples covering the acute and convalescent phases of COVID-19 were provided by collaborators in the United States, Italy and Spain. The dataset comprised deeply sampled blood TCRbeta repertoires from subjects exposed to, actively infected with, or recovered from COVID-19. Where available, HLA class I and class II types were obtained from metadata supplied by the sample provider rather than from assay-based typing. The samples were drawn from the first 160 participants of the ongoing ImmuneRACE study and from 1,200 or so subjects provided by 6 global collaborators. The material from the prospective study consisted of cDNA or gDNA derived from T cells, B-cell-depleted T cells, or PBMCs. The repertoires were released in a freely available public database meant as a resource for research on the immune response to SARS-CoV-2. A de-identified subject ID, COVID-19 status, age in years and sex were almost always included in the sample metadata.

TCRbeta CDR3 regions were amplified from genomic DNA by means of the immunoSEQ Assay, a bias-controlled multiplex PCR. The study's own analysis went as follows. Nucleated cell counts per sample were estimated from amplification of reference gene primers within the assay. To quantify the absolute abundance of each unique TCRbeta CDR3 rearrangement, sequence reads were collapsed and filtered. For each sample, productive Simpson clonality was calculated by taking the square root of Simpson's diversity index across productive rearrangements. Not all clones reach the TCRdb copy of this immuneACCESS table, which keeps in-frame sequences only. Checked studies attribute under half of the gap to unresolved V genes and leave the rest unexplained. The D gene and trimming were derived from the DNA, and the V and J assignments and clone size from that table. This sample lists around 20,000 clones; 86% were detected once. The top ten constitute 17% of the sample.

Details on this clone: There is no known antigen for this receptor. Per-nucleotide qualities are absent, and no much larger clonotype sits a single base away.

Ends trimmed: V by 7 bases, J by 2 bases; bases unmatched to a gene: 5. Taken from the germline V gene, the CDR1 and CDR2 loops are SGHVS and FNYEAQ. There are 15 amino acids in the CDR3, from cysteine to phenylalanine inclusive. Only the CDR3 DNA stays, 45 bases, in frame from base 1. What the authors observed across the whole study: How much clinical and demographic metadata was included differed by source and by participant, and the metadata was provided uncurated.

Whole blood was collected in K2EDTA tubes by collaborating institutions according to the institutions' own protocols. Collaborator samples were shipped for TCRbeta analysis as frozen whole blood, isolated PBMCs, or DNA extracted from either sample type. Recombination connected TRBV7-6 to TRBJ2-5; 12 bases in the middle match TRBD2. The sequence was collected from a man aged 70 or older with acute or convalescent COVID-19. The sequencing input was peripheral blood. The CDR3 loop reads CASTPGLAGQETQYF. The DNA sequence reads TGTGCCAGCACCCCAGGACTAGCGGGACAAGAGACCCAGTACTTC.